The clone carrying this TCR beta chain occurred many times. Its antigen is not identified. The data were obtained in a study of neurological immune-mediated disorders. Whole-study results and caveats: The highest TCR clonal expansion occurred in HTLV-1-associated myelopathy; multiple sclerosis fell below healthy controls.

MiXCR was run by TCRdb on the 5' RACE reads, yielding one entry per CDR3 protein. This table has 95,000 or so distinct CDR3 sequences, 3.5% appearing once. V was clipped by 5 bases and J by 3 bases; unmatched bases: 7. The CDR3 extends over 14 amino acids. The germline V gene has CDR1 SGHTA and CDR2 FQGNSA. The TCR comes from a woman between 18 and 30 years old with multiple sclerosis. The sequenced sample was PBMCs. V usage is TRBV7-2 and J usage is TRBJ2-7, with 7 bases aligning to TRBD1. In DNA, the CDR3 is TGTGCCAGCAGCATTGGACAGGTATACTACGAGCAGTACTTC. This codes for CASSIGQVYYEQYF.